The TCR beta chain described here comes from a study of blood T cell repertoires in COVID-19. Here immunoSEQ multiplex PCR was the method, and the copy in TCRdb shows in-frame clones only, minus some. The sample includes roughly 44,000 clones, roughly 89% seen only once; the top ten take 10% to 15%. Germline lookup yields CDR1 SGDLS and CDR2 YYNGEE. Trimming left V 0 bases short and J 0 bases short, with 3 bases between. The CDR3 runs to 13 residues. The TCR sequence derives from a man older than 75 with acute or convalescent COVID-19. The chain employs TRBV9 and TRBJ1-1; D ambiguous. The material sequenced was peripheral blood. The CDR3 loop is CASSVDLNTEAFF. CDR3 nucleotide sequence: TGTGCCAGCAGCGTAGACTTGAACACTGAAGCTTTCTTT.